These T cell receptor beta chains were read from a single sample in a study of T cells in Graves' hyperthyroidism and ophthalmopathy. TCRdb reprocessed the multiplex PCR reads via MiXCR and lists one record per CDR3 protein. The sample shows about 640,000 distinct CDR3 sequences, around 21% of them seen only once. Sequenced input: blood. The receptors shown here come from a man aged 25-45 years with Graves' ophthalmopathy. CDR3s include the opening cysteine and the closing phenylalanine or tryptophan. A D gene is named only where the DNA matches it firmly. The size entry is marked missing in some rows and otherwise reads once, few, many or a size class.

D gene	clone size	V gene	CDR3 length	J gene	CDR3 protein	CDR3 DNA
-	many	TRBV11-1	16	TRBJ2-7	CASSLEGSGHSYEQYF	TGTGCCAGCAGCTTAGAAGGAAGCGGACACTCCTACGAGCAGTACTTC
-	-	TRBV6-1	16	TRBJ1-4	CSSSEGRWRLNEKLFF	TGTTCCAGCAGTGAAGGTCGGTGGCGGCTGAATGAAAAACTGTTTTTT
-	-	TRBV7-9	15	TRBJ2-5	CASSPGSEGQETQYF	TGTGCCAGCAGCCCGGGCTCGGAGGGACAAGAGACCCAGTACTTC
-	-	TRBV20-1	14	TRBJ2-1	CSASQPGAFNEQFF	TGCAGTGCTAGTCAGCCGGGAGCGTTCAATGAGCAGTTCTTC
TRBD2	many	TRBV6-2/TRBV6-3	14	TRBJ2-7	CASSTGRVRGEQYF	TGTGCCAGCAGTACGGGGAGGGTCCGTGGAGAGCAGTACTTC
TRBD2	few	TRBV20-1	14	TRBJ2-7	CSARNPGLGNEQYF	TGCAGTGCTCGTAACCCGGGACTAGGGAACGAGCAGTACTTC
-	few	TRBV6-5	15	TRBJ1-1	CASSYSLVSLAEAFF	TGTGCCAGCAGTTACTCGCTTGTAAGTTTGGCTGAAGCTTTCTTT
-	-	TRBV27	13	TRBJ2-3	CASSRQGIDTQYF	TGTGCCAGCAGCAGGCAGGGGATAGATACGCAGTATTTT
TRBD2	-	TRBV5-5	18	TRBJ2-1	CASSLPILAATPGNEQFF	TGTGCCAGCAGCTTGCCGATCCTAGCGGCAACCCCTGGGAATGAGCAGTTCTTC
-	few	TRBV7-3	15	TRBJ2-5	CASSFPRWVLETQYF	TGTGCCAGCAGCTTTCCTCGGTGGGTCTTAGAGACCCAGTACTTC
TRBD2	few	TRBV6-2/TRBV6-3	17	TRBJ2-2	CASSGASGRAYYGELFF	TGTGCCAGCAGTGGGGCCAGCGGGAGGGCCTATTACGGGGAGCTGTTTTTT
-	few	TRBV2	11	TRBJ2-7	CASRATREQYF	TGTGCCAGCAGAGCTACTCGCGAGCAGTACTTC
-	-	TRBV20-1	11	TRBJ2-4	CSASPPNIQYF	TGCAGTGCTTCCCCCCCGAACATTCAGTACTTC
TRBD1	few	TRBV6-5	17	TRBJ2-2	CASSYPRQGVMSGELFF	TGTGCCAGCAGTTACCCCCGACAGGGGGTAATGAGCGGGGAGCTGTTTTTT
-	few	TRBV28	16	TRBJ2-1	CASSPAWGSSYNEQFF	TGTGCCAGCAGTCCAGCCTGGGGGTCATCCTACAATGAGCAGTTCTTC
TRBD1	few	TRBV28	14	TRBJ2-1	CASSTYRGRNEQFF	TGTGCCAGCAGCACCTACAGGGGGCGCAATGAGCAGTTCTTC
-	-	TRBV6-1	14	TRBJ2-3	CASSYIPSTDTQYF	TGTGCCAGCAGTTACATCCCTAGCACAGATACGCAGTATTTT
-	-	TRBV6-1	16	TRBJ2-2	CASSGRTGRVTGELFF	TGTGCCAGCAGTGGCCGTACAGGGAGAGTCACCGGGGAGCTGTTTTTT
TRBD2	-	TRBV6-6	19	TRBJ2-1	CASSYTGTSGTWSYNEQFF	TGTGCCAGCAGTTACACCGGGACTAGCGGGACGTGGTCCTACAATGAGCAGTTCTTC
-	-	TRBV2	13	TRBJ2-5	CASSETGKETQYF	TGTGCCAGCAGTGAAACCGGGAAAGAGACCCAGTACTTC
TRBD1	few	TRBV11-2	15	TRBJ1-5	CASSLSDRGSQPQHF	TGTGCCAGCAGCTTAAGCGACAGGGGAAGTCAGCCCCAGCATTTT
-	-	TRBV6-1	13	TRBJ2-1	CASSERKFREQFF	TGTGCCAGCAGTGAGAGGAAATTTCGTGAGCAGTTCTTC
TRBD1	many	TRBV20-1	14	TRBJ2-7	CSVQPGQGTYEQYF	TGCAGTGTACAACCGGGACAGGGGACCTACGAGCAGTACTTC
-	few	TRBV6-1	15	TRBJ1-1	CASSPTPGDTTEAFF	TGTGCCAGCAGCCCGACCCCCGGAGATACCACTGAAGCTTTCTTT
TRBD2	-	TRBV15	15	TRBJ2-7	CATSPPGLAGWEQYF	TGTGCCACCAGCCCACCGGGGCTAGCGGGATGGGAGCAGTACTTC
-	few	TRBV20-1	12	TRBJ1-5	CSASLGLEPQHF	TGCAGTGCTAGCTTAGGATTAGAGCCCCAGCATTTT
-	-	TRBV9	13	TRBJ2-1	CASSDERTAEQFF	TGTGCCAGCAGCGACGAACGGACAGCAGAGCAGTTCTTC
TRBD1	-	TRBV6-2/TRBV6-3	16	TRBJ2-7	CASTPRLTGGSYEQYF	TGTGCCAGCACCCCCCGGCTGACAGGGGGCTCCTACGAGCAGTACTTC
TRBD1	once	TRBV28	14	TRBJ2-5	CASSRRDSVITQYF	TGTGCCAGCAGCCGCCGGGACAGTGTAATAACCCAGTACTTC
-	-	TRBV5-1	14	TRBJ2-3	CASGTRDSIDTQYF	TGCGCCAGCGGAACCCGCGACAGCATAGATACGCAGTATTTT
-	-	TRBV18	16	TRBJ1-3	CASSPPAGTVGNTIYF	TGTGCCAGCTCACCACCGGCAGGGACGGTTGGAAACACCATATATTTT
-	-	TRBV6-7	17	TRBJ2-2	CASSYRSGQGGSGSCFF	-
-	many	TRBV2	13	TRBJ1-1	CASKGTGNTEAFF	TGTGCCAGCAAGGGAACAGGAAACACTGAAGCTTTCTTT
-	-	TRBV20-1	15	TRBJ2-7	CSARDRAVFSYEQYF	TGCAGTGCTAGAGATAGGGCAGTTTTTTCCTACGAGCAGTACTTC
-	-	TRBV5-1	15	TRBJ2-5	CASSLWAGNQETQYF	TGCGCCAGCAGCTTGTGGGCAGGGAATCAAGAGACCCAGTACTTC
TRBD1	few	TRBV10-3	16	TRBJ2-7	CAISESPGQGSYEQYF	TGTGCCATCAGTGAGTCACCCGGACAGGGGTCATACGAGCAGTACTTC
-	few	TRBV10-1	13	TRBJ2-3	CASSATYTDTQYF	TGCGCCAGCAGTGCCACCTACACAGATACGCAGTATTTT
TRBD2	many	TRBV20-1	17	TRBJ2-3	CSPHPPAGDGSTDTQYF	TGCAGTCCCCACCCCCCAGCGGGAGATGGCAGCACAGATACGCAGTATTTT
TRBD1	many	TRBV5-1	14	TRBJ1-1	CASSTTGGNTEAFF	TGCGCCAGCAGCACGACAGGGGGTAACACTGAAGCTTTCTTT
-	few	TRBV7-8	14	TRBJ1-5	CASSSRGGNQPQHF	TGTGCCAGCAGCTCCAGGGGAGGCAATCAGCCCCAGCATTTT
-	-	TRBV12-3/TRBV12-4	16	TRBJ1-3	CASSLRGTHSGNTIYF	TGTGCCAGCAGTCTAAGAGGTACCCACTCTGGAAACACCATATATTTT
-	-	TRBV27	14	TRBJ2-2	CASGLQGLAGELFF	TGTGCCAGCGGTTTACAGGGTTTGGCCGGGGAGCTGTTTTTT
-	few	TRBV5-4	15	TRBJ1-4	CASSRSGGRNEKLFF	TGTGCCAGCAGCAGAAGTGGGGGTAGGAATGAAAAACTGTTTTTT
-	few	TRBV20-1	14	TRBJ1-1	CSARDLYESTEAFF	TGCAGTGCTAGAGATCTGTATGAGAGCACTGAAGCTTTCTTT
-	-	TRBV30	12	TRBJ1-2	CAYPDFREGYTF	TGTGCCTACCCGGACTTCAGAGAGGGCTACACCTTC
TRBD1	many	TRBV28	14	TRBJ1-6	CASSRRGGRSPLHF	TGTGCCAGCAGCCGACGAGGGGGCAGATCACCCCTCCACTTT
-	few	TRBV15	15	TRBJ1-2	CATSRDLKGVDGYTF	TGTGCCACCAGCAGAGATCTCAAGGGTGTCGATGGCTACACCTTC
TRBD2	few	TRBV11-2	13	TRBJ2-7	CASSVGLAAEQYF	TGTGCCAGCAGCGTGGGACTAGCCGCCGAGCAGTACTTC
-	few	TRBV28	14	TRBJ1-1	CASSLLTDRGEAFF	TGTGCCAGCAGTTTACTCACCGACAGAGGGGAAGCTTTCTTT